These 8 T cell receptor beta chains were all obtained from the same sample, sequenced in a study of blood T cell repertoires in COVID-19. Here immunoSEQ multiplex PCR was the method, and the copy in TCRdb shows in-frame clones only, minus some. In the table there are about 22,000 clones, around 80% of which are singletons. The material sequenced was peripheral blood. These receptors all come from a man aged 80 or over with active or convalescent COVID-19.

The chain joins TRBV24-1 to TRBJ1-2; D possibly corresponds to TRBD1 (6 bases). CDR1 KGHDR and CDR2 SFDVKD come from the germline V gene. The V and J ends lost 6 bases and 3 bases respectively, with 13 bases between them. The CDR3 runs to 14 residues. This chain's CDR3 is CATSPRGLDYGYTF. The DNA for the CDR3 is TGTGCCACCAGTCCCAGGGGTCTCGACTATGGCTACACCTTC.

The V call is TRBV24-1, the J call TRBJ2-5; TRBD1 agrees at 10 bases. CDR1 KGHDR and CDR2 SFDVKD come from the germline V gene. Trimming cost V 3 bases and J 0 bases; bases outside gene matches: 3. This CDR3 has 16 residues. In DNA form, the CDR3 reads TGTGCCACCAGTGATCCGGACAGGGGGTACCAAGAGACCCAGTACTTC. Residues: CATSDPDRGYQETQYF.

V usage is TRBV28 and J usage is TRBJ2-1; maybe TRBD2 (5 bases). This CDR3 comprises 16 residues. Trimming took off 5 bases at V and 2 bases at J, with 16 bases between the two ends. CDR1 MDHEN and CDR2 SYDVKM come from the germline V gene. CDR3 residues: CASSLWRRPAYNEQFF. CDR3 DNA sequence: TGTGCCAGCAGTCTTTGGAGGCGTCCCGCCTACAATGAGCAGTTCTTC.

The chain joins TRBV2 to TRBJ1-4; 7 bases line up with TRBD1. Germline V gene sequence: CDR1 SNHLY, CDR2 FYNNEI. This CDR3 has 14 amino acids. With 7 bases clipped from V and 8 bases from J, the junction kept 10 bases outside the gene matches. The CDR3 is CASNDPGQNEKLFF. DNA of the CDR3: TGTGCCAGCAATGACCCGGGACAGAACGAAAAACTGTTTTTT.

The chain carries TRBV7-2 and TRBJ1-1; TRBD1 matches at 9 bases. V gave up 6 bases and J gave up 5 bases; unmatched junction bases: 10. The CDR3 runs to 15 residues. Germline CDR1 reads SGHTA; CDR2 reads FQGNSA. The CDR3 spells CASRITMGQGTEAFF. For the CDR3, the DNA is TGTGCCAGCAGGATAACGATGGGACAGGGAACTGAAGCTTTCTTT.

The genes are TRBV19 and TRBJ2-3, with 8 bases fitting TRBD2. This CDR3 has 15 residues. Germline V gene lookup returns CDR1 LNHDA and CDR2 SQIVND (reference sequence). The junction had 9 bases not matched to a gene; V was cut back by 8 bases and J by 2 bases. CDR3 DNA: TGTGCCAGTGGCCTGGCGGGGGGCCTCACAGATACGCAGTATTTT. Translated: CASGLAGGLTDTQYF.

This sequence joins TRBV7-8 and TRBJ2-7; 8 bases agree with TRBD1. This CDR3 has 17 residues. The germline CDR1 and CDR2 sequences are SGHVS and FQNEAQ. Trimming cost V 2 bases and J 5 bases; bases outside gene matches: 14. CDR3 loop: CASSLRSSGQGSNEQYF. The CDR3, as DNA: TGTGCCAGCAGCTTACGCTCGTCAGGACAGGGTTCCAACGAGCAGTACTTC. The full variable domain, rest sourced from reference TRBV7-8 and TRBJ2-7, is GAGVSQSPRYKVAKRGQDVALRCDPISGHVSLFWYQQALGQGPEFLTYFQNEAQLDKSGLPSDRFFAERPEGSVSTLKIQRTQQEDSAVYLCASSLRSSGQGSNEQYFGPGTRLTVT.

The CDR3 protein is CASSSQPGLATDTQYF. The CDR3 coding sequence is TGTGCCAGCAGCTCGCAACCGGGACTAGCAACAGATACGCAGTATTTT. The V call is TRBV14, the J call TRBJ2-3, with TRBD2 matching over 9 bases. The ends lost 5 bases at V and 3 bases at J; junction bases unmatched: 9. This CDR3 is built from 16 residues. Per germline, CDR1 SGHDN and CDR2 FVKESK.